This is a list of T cell receptor beta chains from one sample in a study of T cells in Graves' hyperthyroidism and ophthalmopathy. TCRdb re-called the multiplex PCR reads through MiXCR, storing one row per CDR3 protein. The table shows about 350,000 distinct CDR3 sequences, with about 15% occurring only once. Specimen: blood. These TCRs come from a woman in her twenties or thirties with Graves' hyperthyroidism. Each CDR3 is given with its conserved first and last residue. Each record gives: J gene, V gene, clone size, CDR3 length, CDR3 protein. Clone size appears in some rows only: once, few, many, or a class for an expanded clone.

>TRBJ2-3|TRBV28|many|16
CASSPMQVTSTDTQYF
>TRBJ1-2|TRBV5-1|-|14
CASSLERTGKGYTF
>TRBJ1-1|TRBV24-1|many|13
CAVGGQGNTEAFF
>TRBJ2-7|TRBV30|many|13
CAWSRGGQGEQYF
>TRBJ1-2|TRBV7-2|-|12
CASRDRLFGYTF
>TRBJ2-4|TRBV28|-|14
CASRTGGRKNIQYF
>TRBJ2-1|TRBV30|few|12
CAWTSGKFEQFF
>TRBJ2-4|TRBV28|many|17
CASSLVRGRDGGNIQYF
>TRBJ1-6|TRBV9|-|14
CASSVDRGGSPLHF
>TRBJ1-1|TRBV18|few|16
CASSPLLAPLNTEAFF
>TRBJ2-1|TRBV20-1|many|13
CSAQEGQTNEQFF
>TRBJ2-3|TRBV27|few|15
CASSFGARSTDTQYF
>TRBJ2-2|TRBV19|-|15
CASSPRLAPTGELFF
>TRBJ2-1|TRBV10-3|few|17
CAISEGGALGSYNEQFF
>TRBJ2-7|TRBV7-2|many|13
CASSLIGGNEQYF
>TRBJ2-7|TRBV7-9|many|16
CASSPRGAGIGYEQYF
>TRBJ2-4|TRBV3-1|-|15
CASSQVGARRNIQYF
>TRBJ2-5|TRBV6-1|-|12
CASSDLWETQYF
>TRBJ2-7|TRBV6-1|few|15
CASSRGLAESYEQYF
>TRBJ1-2|TRBV11-2|many|14
CASSSLGSLYGYTF
>TRBJ2-1|TRBV12-3/TRBV12-4|many|13
CASSFDDTREQFF
>TRBJ2-2|TRBV3-1|few|15
CASSTRTSTTGELFF
>TRBJ2-1|TRBV30|many|14
CAWSGTGFYNEQFF
>TRBJ2-7|TRBV11-2|-|12
CASSLVESEQYF
>TRBJ2-5|TRBV6-2/TRBV6-3|few|15
CASRPQQGVHETQYF
>TRBJ2-1|TRBV7-9|few|16
CASSLLDWSSYNEQFF
>TRBJ1-4|TRBV20-1|few|11
CSAKTDEKLFF
>TRBJ2-7|TRBV28|many|16
CASSTIGLAGSYEQYF
>TRBJ2-5|TRBV7-9|many|16
CASSLTGTGDGETQYF
>TRBJ2-1|TRBV11-1|many|15
CASRTTGESYNEQFF
>TRBJ2-7|TRBV5-1|few|14
CASSPGTGEGEQYF
>TRBJ2-2|TRBV18|-|14
CASSKDQTTGELFF